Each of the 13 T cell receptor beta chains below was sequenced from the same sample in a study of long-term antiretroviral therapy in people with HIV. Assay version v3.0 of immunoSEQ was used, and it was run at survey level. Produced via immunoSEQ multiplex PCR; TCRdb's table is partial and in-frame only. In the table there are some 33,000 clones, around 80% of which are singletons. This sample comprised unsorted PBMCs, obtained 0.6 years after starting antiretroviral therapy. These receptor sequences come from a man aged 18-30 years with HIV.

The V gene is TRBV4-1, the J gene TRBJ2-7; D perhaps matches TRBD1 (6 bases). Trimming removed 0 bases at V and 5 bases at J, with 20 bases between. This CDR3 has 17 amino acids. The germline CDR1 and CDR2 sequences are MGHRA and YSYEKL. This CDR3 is CASSQEPRSHRVNEQYF. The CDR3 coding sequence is TGCGCCAGCAGCCAAGAACCCCGCTCCCACAGGGTGAACGAGCAGTACTTC.

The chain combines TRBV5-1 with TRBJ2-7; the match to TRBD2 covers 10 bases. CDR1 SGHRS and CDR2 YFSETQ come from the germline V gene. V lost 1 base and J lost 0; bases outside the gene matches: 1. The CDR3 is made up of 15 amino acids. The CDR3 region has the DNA TGCGCCAGCAGCTTGACTAGCGGGACCTCCTACGAGCAGTACTTC. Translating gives CASSLTSGTSYEQYF. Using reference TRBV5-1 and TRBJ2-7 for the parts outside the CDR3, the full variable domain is KAGVTQTPRYLIKTRGQQVTLSCSPISGHRSVSWYQQTPGQGLQFLFEYFSETQRNKGNFPGRFSGRQFSNSRSEMNVSTLELGDSALYLCASSLTSGTSYEQYFGPGTRLTVT.

CDR3 nucleotides: TGTGCCAGCAGTACCGGGACAGGGGTTGAAGCTTTCTTT. Amino acids: CASSTGTGVEAFF. This sequence joins TRBV28 and TRBJ1-1, with 10 bases identical to TRBD1. V gave up 5 bases and J gave up 7 bases; unmatched junction bases: 4. Germline V gives CDR1 MDHEN, CDR2 SYDVKM. This CDR3 region has 13 residues.

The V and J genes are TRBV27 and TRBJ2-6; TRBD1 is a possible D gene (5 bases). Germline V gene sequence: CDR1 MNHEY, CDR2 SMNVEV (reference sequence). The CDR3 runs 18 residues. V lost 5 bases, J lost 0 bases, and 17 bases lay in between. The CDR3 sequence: CASSPLEGAGSGANVLTF. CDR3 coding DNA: TGTGCCAGCAGTCCCTTGGAAGGGGCCGGCTCTGGGGCCAACGTCCTGACTTTC. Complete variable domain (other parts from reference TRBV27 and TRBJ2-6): EAQVTQNPRYLITVTGKKLTVTCSQNMNHEYMSWYRQDPGLGLRQIYYSMNVEVTDKGDVPEGYKVSRKEKRNFPLILESPSPNQTSLYFCASSPLEGAGSGANVLTFGAGSRLTVL.

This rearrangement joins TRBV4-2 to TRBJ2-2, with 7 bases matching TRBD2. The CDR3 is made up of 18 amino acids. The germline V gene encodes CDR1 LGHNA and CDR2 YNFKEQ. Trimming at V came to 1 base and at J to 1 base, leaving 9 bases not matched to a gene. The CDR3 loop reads CASSQAGVLAGNTGELFF. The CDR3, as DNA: TGTGCCAGCAGCCAAGCCGGAGTTTTAGCGGGGAACACCGGGGAGCTGTTTTTT.

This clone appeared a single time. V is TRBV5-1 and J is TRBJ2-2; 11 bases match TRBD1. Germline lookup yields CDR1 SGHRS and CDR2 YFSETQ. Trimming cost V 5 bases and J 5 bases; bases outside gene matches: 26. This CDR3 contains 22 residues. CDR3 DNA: TGCGCCAGCAGTAAGGGATTTTTCTTGGCCGGACAGGGGGCCAGTGGAACCGGGGAGCTGTTTTTT. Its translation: CASSKGFFLAGQGASGTGELFF.

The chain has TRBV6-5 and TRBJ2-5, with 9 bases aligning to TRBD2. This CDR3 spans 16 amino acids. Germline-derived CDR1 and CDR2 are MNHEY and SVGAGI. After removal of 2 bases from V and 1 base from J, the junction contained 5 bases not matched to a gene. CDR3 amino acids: CASSYGLAGPQETQYF. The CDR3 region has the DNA TGTGCCAGCAGTTACGGGCTAGCGGGACCCCAAGAGACCCAGTACTTC.

The CDR3 spells CASSGGDSNTEAFF. The CDR3 coding sequence is TGTGCCAGCAGTGGCGGGGACAGCAACACTGAAGCTTTCTTT. The rearrangement uses TRBV6-1 and TRBJ1-1; 7 bases match TRBD1. With V trimmed by 4 bases and J by 2 bases, 4 bases remained unmatched. The CDR3 covers 14 residues. CDR1 MNHNS and CDR2 SASEGT come from the germline V gene.

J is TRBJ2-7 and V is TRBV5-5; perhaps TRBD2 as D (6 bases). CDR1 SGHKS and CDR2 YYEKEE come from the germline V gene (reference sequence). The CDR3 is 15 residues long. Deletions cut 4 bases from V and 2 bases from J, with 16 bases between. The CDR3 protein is CASSPGLTNPYEQYF. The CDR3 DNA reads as TGTGCCAGCAGCCCGGGACTTACAAACCCCTACGAGCAGTACTTC. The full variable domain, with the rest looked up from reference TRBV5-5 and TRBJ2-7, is DAGVTQSPTHLIKTRGQQVTLRCSPISGHKSVSWYQQVLGQGPQFIFQYYEKEERGRGNFPDRFSARQFPNYSSELNVNALLLGDSALYLCASSPGLTNPYEQYFGPGTRLTVT.

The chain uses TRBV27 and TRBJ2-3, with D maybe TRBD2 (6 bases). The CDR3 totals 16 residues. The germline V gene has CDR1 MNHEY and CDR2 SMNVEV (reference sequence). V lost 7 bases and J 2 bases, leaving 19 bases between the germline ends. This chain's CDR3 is CASTRMGTSHTDTQYF. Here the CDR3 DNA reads TGTGCCAGCACAAGGATGGGGACTTCGCACACAGATACGCAGTATTTT.

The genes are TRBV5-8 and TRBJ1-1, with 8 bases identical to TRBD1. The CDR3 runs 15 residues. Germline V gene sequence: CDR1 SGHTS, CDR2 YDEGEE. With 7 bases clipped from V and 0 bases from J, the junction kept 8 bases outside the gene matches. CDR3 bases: TGTGCCAGCGGGACCCGACAGGGGTTGAACACTGAAGCTTTCTTT. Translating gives CASGTRQGLNTEAFF.

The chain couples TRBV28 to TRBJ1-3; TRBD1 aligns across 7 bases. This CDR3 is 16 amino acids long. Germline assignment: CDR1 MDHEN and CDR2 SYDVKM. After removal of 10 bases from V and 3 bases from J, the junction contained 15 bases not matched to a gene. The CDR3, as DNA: TGTGCCACCATAGAGGGGACAGCCCGCGGTGGAAACACCATATATTTT. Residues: CATIEGTARGGNTIYF.

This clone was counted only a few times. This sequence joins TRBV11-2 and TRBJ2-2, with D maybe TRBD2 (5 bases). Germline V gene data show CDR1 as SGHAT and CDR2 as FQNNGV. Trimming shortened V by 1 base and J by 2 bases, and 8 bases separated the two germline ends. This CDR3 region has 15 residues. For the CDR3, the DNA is TGTGCCAGCAGCTTAGGAGCGGTTAACACCGGGGAGCTGTTTTTT. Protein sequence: CASSLGAVNTGELFF.